The following is a TCR beta chain sequence with its context. Antigen specificity is unknown. The protocol was immunoSEQ multiplex PCR, while the TCRdb copy is restricted to in-frame clones and leaves out a portion. The data show 95,000 to 150,000 clones, around 89% seen once. These data are taken from a study of T cell responses to AZD1222 COVID-19 vaccine. Findings and caveats of the study: No day 14 peak samples; only post-peak repertoires were characterized. Spike-specific TCR breadth and depth grew following two AZD1222 doses. Regions 160-218 and 743-854 dominated among vaccine-associated CD4 TCRs spanning spike.

The germline V and J ends were trimmed by 1 base and 4 bases, with 5 bases remaining between them. Per germline, CDR1 SEHNR and CDR2 FQNEAQ (reference sequence). This CDR3 is 12 amino acids long. Sequenced here: peripheral blood, sampled on day 0 of MenACWY control vaccination. This receptor was obtained from an adult in good health. V is TRBV7-9 and J is TRBJ2-7; no reliable D call. In DNA form, the CDR3 reads TGTGCCAGCAGCTTAGAGAAGTACGAGCAGTACTTC. Protein sequence: CASSLEKYEQYF.